This TCR beta chain was identified during a study of T-cell memory formation after mild COVID-19. Looking at the study overall: Largely, TCR clusters stayed within a single donor.

The CDR3 runs to 14 residues. Deletions cut 1 base from V and 2 bases from J, with 6 bases between. Study-wide results and caveats: Cross-reactive memory seemingly joined, as some responding clones were found in pre-infection memory. For contracting clones, CD4+ ones sat mainly in CM and EM, CD8+ in EMRA.

TCRdb used MiXCR to reprocess the 5' RACE reads, holding one entry per CDR3 protein. Among approximately 500,000 distinct CDR3 sequences listed, about 23% were seen once. This clonotype has a handful of counts. Antigen specificity is unknown. This clonotype was obtained from an adult woman who had mild COVID-19 (a few samples of this study predate the infection). Cell type and time point are not known. The chain employs TRBV12-3 or TRBV12-4 and TRBJ1-3; D not resolved. The sequencing input was PBMCs or a T cell subset sorted from them (not recorded which). The CDR3 loop is CASSLGIPGNTIYF. CDR3 coding DNA: TGTGCCAGCAGTTTAGGTATACCTGGAAACACCATATATTTT.